This T cell receptor (beta chain) was captured by sequencing in a study of cytomegalovirus exposure and HLA in healthy donors. General observations from the study: Indistinguishable V segments, including TRBV6-2 and TRBV6-3, were excluded.

The study ran its PCR with 60 Vbeta and 13 Jbeta primers. The protocol was immunoSEQ multiplex PCR, while the TCRdb copy is restricted to in-frame clones and leaves out a portion. The sample includes some 140,000 clones, approximately 60% of them seen just once. This clone has only a few counts. Its antigen is unidentified. Germline values: CDR1 SGHNT, CDR2 YYREEE (reference sequence). This CDR3 comprises 13 residues. Losses at the gene ends were 4 bases for V and 7 bases for J; bases not matched to a gene: 7. The chain combines TRBV5-4 with TRBJ1-1, with 7 bases aligning to TRBD1. The sequence came from a woman in her forties in good health and CMV-seronegative. Sequencing was carried out using PBMCs. This CDR3 is CASSVQGRGEAFF. The CDR3, as DNA: TGTGCCAGCAGCGTACAGGGGAGAGGTGAAGCTTTCTTT.